This passage covers 5 T cell receptor beta chains from one sample sequenced in a study of blood T cell repertoires in COVID-19. Data came from immunoSEQ multiplex PCR; TCRdb stores just in-frame clones and leaves some out. The sample has about 160,000 clones, over 70% seen once. Sequenced input: peripheral blood. The receptors stem from a man in his sixties or seventies with acute or convalescent COVID-19.

This clone was observed a single time. The V call is TRBV6-5, the J call TRBJ1-6; a possible D gene is TRBD1 (5 bases). CDR1 is MNHEY and CDR2 is SVGAGI in the germline V gene. The CDR3 runs 15 residues. V shed 8 bases and J shed 0 bases, with 11 bases lying between them. The DNA for the CDR3 is TGTGCCAGCGCGGGGGGTAGCTCCTATAATTCACCCCTCCACTTT. As protein: CASAGGSSYNSPLHF.

V is TRBV5-4 and J is TRBJ2-1; TRBD2 matches 11 bases. This CDR3 comprises 18 residues. Unmatched junction bases numbered 9, after V lost 0 bases and J lost 4 bases. Germline CDR1 reads SGHNT; CDR2 reads YYREEE (reference sequence). CDR3 region: CASSLGWVAGGLYNEQFF. CDR3 bases: TGTGCCAGCAGCTTGGGATGGGTAGCGGGGGGGCTATACAATGAGCAGTTCTTC.

This chain uses TRBV11-3 with TRBJ1-2; D might be TRBD1 (6 bases). The V end was cut by 0 bases, the J end by 4 bases, with 12 bases between. Germline V gene data show CDR1 as SGHNT and CDR2 as YENEEA. The CDR3 extends over 15 amino acids. The CDR3: CASSLDHGQLYGYTF. The DNA for the CDR3 is TGTGCCAGCAGCTTAGATCATGGACAGCTCTATGGCTACACCTTC.

The chain is built from TRBV5-4 and TRBJ2-3; 10 nucleotides agree with TRBD2. The CDR3 is 17 residues long. Germline loops: CDR1 SGHNT, CDR2 YYREEE (reference sequence). Trimming took 0 bases from V and 2 from J; bases not matched to a gene: 6. The CDR3 reads CASSLAIAGGLTDTQYF. The CDR3 DNA sequence: TGTGCCAGCAGCTTGGCCATAGCGGGGGGCCTCACAGATACGCAGTATTTT.

This chain joins TRBV25-1 and TRBJ2-7; 8 bases are shared with TRBD2. CDR1 MGHDK and CDR2 SYGVNS come from the germline V gene. CDR3 length: 16 amino acids. With V trimmed by 2 bases and J by 0 bases, 6 bases remained unmatched. The CDR3: CASSEPSGGPSYEQYF. CDR3 DNA: TGTGCCAGCAGTGAACCCTCGGGAGGGCCCTCCTACGAGCAGTACTTC.